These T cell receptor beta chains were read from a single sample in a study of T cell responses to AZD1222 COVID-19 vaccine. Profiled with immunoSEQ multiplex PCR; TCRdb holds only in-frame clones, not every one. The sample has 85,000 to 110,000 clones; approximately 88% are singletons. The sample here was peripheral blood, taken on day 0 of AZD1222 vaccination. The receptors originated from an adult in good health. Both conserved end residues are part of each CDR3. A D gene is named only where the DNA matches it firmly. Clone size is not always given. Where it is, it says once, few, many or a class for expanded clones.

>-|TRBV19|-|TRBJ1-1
TGTGCCAGTAGTATCCCCACCAACACTGAAGCTTTCTTT
CASSIPTNTEAFF
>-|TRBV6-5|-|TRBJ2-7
TGTGCCAGCAGGGAGGAGGGGGAGGGGTTCCACGAGCAGTACTTC
CASREEGEGFHEQYF
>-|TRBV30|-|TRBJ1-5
TGTGCCTGGAGTGATGTAGGAGCTTATAGCAATCAGCCCCAGCATTTT
CAWSDVGAYSNQPQHF
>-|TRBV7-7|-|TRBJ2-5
TGTGCTAGCAGCTTGGGAGGGGGCCTTCGAGAGACCCAGTACTTC
CASSLGGGLRETQYF
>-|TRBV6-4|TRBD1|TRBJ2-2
TGTGCCAGCAGTCTATACAGGGGTGCCGGGGAGCTGTTTTTT
CASSLYRGAGELFF
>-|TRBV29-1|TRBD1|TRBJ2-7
TGCAGCGTTCGGGACAGGGGAACACACGAGCAGTACTTC
CSVRDRGTHEQYF
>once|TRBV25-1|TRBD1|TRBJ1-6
TGTGCCAGCCAGGACAGGGGTCATGATTCACCCCTCCACTTT
CASQDRGHDSPLHF
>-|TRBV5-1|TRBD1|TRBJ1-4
TGCGCCAGCAGCTTTGGGGCAGGGGGTGCTACTAATGAAAAACTGTTTTTT
CASSFGAGGATNEKLFF
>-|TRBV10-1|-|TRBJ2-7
TGCGCCAGCAGTGAGTCAGAGGGCCCCTACGAGCAGTACTTC
CASSESEGPYEQYF
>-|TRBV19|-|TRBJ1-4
TGTGCCAGTAGTATAGCTGGGGGAATTAATGAAAAACTGTTTTTT
CASSIAGGINEKLFF
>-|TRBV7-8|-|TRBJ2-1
TGTGCCAGCAGCTTGGTAGCGGTTGTCAATGAGCAGTTCTTC
CASSLVAVVNEQFF
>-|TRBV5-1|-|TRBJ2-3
TGCGCCAGCAGCCCCCTATCGGGAGCCACAGATACGCAGTATTTT
CASSPLSGATDTQYF
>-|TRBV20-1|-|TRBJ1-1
TGCAGTGCTAGACCGGACAATGAAGCTTTCTTT
CSARPDNEAFF
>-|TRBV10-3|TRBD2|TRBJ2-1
TGTGCCATTGAGGCTCCGGGGCTAGCGGGCCCCCATGAGCAGTTCTTC
CAIEAPGLAGPHEQFF
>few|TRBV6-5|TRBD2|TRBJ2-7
TGTGCCAGCCAAACGGGCGGGGGGGCCCGCGAGCAGTACTTC
CASQTGGGAREQYF
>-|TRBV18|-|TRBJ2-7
TGTGCCAGCTCTTCTCGGACAGAAACTACTACCTACGAGCAGTACTTC
CASSSRTETTTYEQYF
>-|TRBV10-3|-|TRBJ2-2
TGTGCCATCACCAATACCCCAGAGAACACCGGGGAGCTGTTTTTT
CAITNTPENTGELFF
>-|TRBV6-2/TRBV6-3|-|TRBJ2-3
TGTGCCAGCAGTTACCTAGGGTCCTCCGGGGCAGATACGCAGTATTTT
CASSYLGSSGADTQYF
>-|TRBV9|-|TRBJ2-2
TGTGCCAGCAGCGTAATGAAAAACACCGGGGAGCTGTTTTTT
CASSVMKNTGELFF
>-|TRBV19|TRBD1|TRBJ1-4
TGTGCCAGTAGTACCTCGAGGACAGGTGACGAAAAACTGTTTTTT
CASSTSRTGDEKLFF
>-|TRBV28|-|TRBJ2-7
TGTGCCAGCAGTCCCCAGGGGCCATATTCCTACGAGCAGTACTTC
CASSPQGPYSYEQYF
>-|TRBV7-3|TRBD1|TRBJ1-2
TGTGCCAGCAGCTCCGATCGACAGGGCTATGGCTACACCTTC
CASSSDRQGYGYTF
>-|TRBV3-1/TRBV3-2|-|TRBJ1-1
TGTGCCAGCAGCCAAAATAGGCAGGGGTCTGAAGCTTTCTTT
CASSQNRQGSEAFF
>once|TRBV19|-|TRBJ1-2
TGTGCCAGTAAAGAGACCCTCCTGGACGGCATCTATGGCTACACCTTC
CASKETLLDGIYGYTF
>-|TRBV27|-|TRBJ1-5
TGTGCCAGGTCGAGCAATCAGCCCCAGCATTTT
CARSSNQPQHF
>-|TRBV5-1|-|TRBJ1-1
TGCGCCAGCGCTGTGGGAGCCCTCCTGGGGACTGAAGCTTTCTTT
CASAVGALLGTEAFF
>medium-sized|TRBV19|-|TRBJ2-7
TGTGCCAGTAGTATGGGACTGAAGAACTACGAGCAGTACTTC
CASSMGLKNYEQYF
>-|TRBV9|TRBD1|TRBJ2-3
TGTGCCAGCAGCCCAACCGACAGGGGTTGGGATACGCAGTATTTT
CASSPTDRGWDTQYF
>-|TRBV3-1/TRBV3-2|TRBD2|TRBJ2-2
TGTGCCAGCAGCCAATCGGCTAGCGGGGGGTCCGGGGAGCTGTTTTTT
CASSQSASGGSGELFF
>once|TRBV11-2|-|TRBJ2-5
TGTGCCAGCAGCTCAACAGGGGAGGGTTGGGAGACCCAGTACTTC
CASSSTGEGWETQYF
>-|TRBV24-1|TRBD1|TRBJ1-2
TGTGCCACCAGTGGAGGGGGCGCGAAGGGCTACACCTTC
CATSGGGAKGYTF
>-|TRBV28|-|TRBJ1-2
TGTGCCAGCAGTTTAGAGAATCTCTATGGCTACACCTTC
CASSLENLYGYTF
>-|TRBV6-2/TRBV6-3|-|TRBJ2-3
TGTGCCAGCAGTGACCTTAGGCCAGATACGCAGTATTTT
CASSDLRPDTQYF
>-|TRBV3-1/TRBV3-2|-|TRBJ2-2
TGTGCCAGCAGCCAAGTTAGTCACAACTACACCGGGGAGCTGTTTTTT
CASSQVSHNYTGELFF
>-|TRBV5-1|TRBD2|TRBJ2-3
TGCGCCAGCAGCACGAAAGCGGGAACCACAGATACGCAGTATTTT
CASSTKAGTTDTQYF
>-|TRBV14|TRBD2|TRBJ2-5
TGTGCCAGCAGCCAAGTAGCGGGAGGGCCGGAGACCCAGTACTTC
CASSQVAGGPETQYF
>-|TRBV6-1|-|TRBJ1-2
TGTGCCAGCAGTGAAGTGGAGAGCCGGCGGGCCTATGGCTACACCTTC
CASSEVESRRAYGYTF
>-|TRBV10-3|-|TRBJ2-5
TGTGCCATCAGTGAGTCGAACTCACAAGAGACCCAGTACTTC
CAISESNSQETQYF
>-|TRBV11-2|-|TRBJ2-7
TGTGCCAGCAGCCGCGAGCCCACAGTGGGGAACTCCTACGAGCAGTACTTC
CASSREPTVGNSYEQYF
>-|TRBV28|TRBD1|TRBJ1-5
TGTGCCAGCAGTCCCGCTGACAGGGGCGGTCAGCCCCAGCATTTT
CASSPADRGGQPQHF
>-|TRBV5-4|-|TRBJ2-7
TGTGCCAGCAGCTTGGTGGGGGCGTCCTACTACGAGCAGTACTTC
CASSLVGASYYEQYF
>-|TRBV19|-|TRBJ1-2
TGTGCCAGTAGCCATAACTATGGCTACACCTTC
CASSHNYGYTF
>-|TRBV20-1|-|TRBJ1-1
TGCAGTGTCGCATTTCAAGTTGAAGCTTTCTTT
CSVAFQVEAFF
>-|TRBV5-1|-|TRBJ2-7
TGCGCCAGCAGCTCGGCGGGGTTCCTCTACGAGCAGTACTTC
CASSSAGFLYEQYF
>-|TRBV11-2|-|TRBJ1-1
TGTGCCAGCACTCCTGGCCGGGGCACTGAAGCTTTCTTT
CASTPGRGTEAFF
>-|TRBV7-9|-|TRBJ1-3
TGTGCCAGCAGCTTAGGGGCGGATAGACGAAACACCATATATTTT
CASSLGADRRNTIYF
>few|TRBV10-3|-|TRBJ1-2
TGTGCCATCAGTGTGGTTGACAGCAACTATGGCTACACCTTC
CAISVVDSNYGYTF
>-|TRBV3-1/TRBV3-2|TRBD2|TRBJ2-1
TGTGCCAGCAGCCAACCTAGCGGGAGTAGTAATGAGCAGTTCTTC
CASSQPSGSSNEQFF
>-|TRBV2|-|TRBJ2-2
TGTGCCAGCAGGAATACCATAAACACCGGGGAGCTGTTTTTT
CASRNTINTGELFF
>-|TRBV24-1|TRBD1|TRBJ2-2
TGTGCCACCAGTGATTTAAGGACAGGGGGCCGTACCGGGGAGCTGTTTTTT
CATSDLRTGGRTGELFF
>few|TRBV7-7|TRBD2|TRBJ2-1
TGTGCTAGCAGCCCCGGACTAGCGGGGGGACTAAGCTCCTACAATGAGCAGTTCTTC
CASSPGLAGGLSSYNEQFF